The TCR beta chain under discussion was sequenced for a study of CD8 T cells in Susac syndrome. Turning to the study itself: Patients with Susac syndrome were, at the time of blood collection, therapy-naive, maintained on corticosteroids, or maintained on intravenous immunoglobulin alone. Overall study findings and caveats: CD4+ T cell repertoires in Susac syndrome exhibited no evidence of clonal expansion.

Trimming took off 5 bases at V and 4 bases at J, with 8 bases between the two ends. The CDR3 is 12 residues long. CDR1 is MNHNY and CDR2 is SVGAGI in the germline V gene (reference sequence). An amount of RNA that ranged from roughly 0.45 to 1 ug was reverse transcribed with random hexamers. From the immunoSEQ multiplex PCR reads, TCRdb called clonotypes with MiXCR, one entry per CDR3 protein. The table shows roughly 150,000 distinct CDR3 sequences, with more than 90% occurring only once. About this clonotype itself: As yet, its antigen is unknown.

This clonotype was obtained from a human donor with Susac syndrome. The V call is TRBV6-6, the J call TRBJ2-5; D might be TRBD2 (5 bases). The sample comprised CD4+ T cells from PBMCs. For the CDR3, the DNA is TGTGCCAGCAGTCCAGCGGTAGAGACCCAGTACTTC. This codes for CASSPAVETQYF.